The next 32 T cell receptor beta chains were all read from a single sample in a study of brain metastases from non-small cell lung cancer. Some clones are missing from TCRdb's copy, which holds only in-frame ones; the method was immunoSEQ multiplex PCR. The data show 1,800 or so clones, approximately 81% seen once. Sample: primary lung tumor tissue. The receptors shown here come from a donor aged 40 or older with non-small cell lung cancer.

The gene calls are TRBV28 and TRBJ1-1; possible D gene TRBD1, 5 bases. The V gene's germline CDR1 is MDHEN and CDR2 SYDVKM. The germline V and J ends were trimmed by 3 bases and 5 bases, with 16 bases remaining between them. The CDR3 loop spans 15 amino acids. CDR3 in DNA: TGTGCCAGCAGTTTCCCGCTCGGGGGTAGGACTGAAGCTTTCTTT. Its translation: CASSFPLGGRTEAFF.

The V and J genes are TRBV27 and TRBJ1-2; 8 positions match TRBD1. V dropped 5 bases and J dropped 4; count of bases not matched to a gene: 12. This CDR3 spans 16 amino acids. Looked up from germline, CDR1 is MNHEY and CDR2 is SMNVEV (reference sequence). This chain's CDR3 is CASSPHLTGARYGYTF. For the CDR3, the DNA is TGTGCCAGCAGTCCCCACCTGACAGGGGCCCGCTATGGCTACACCTTC.

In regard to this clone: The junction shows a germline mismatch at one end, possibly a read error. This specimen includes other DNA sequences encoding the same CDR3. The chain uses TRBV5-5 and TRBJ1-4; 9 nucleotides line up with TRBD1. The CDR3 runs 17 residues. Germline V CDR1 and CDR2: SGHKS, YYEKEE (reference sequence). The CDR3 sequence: CASSLATGGFDNEKLFF. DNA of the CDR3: TGTGCCAGCAGCTTGGCGACAGGGGGATTCGATAATGAAAAACTATTTTTT.

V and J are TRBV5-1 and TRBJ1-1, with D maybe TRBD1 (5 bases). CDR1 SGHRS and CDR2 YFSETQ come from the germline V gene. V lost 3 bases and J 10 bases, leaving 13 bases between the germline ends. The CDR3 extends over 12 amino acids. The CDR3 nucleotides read TGCGCCAGCAGCTGGGGCGAGGGATCAGCTTTCTTT. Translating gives CASSWGEGSAFF.

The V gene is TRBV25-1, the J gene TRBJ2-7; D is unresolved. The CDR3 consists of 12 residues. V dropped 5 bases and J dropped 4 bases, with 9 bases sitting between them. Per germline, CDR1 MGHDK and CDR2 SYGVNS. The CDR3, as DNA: TGTGCCAGCAGTTCCGTCCTATACGAGCAGTACTTC. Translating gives CASSSVLYEQYF.

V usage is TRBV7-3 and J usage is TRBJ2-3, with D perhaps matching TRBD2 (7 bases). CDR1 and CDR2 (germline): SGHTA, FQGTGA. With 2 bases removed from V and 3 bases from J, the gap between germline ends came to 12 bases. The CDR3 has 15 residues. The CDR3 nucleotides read TGTGCCAGCAGCTTAGGGGGGGCCCTTACAGATACGCAGTATTTT. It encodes CASSLGGALTDTQYF.

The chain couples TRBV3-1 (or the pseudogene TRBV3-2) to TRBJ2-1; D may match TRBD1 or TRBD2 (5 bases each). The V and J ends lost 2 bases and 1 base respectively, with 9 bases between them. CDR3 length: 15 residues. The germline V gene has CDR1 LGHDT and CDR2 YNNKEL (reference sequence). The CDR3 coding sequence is TGTGCCAGCAGCCAACTGGGGGTTTCCTACAATGAGCAGTTCTTC. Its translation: CASSQLGVSYNEQFF.

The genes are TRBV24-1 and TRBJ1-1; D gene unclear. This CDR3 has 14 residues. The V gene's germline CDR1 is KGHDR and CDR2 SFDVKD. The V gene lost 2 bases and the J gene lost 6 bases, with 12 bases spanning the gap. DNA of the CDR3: TGTGCCACCAGTGATTCCCGCGGTCGACCTGAAGCTTTCTTT. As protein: CATSDSRGRPEAFF.

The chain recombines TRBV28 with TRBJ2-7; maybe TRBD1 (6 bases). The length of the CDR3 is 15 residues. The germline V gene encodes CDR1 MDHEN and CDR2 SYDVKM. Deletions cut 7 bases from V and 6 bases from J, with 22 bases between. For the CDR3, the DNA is TGTGCCAGCATGCCATCAACAGGGCGTCGTGCCGAGCAGTACTTC. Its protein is CASMPSTGRRAEQYF.

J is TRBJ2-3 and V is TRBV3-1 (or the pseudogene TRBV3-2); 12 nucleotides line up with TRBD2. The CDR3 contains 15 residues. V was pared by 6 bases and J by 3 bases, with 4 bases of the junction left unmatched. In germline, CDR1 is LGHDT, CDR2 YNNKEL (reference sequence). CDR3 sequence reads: CASSSTSGRTDTQYF. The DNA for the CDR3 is TGTGCCAGCAGTTCGACTAGCGGGAGAACAGATACGCAGTATTTT.

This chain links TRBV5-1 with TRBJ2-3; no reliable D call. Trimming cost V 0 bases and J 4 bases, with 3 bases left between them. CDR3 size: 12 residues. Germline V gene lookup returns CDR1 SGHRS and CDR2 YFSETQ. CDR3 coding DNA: TGCGCCAGCAGCTTGGGGGCAGATACGCAGTATTTT. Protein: CASSLGADTQYF.

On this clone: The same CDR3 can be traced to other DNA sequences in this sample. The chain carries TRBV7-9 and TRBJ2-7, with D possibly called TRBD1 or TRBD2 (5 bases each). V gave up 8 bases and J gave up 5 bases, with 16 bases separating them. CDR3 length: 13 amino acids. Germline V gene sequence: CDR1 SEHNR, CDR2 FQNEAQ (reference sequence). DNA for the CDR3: TGTGCCAGCCATGCGTCGGGGACCCACGAGCAGTACTTC. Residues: CASHASGTHEQYF.

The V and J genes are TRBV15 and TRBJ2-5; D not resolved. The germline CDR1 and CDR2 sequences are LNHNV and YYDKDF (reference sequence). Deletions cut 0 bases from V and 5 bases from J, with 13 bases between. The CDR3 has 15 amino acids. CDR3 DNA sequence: TGTGCCACCAGCAGAGATAAGAAGAGTAGCGAGACCCAGTACTTC. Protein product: CATSRDKKSSETQYF.

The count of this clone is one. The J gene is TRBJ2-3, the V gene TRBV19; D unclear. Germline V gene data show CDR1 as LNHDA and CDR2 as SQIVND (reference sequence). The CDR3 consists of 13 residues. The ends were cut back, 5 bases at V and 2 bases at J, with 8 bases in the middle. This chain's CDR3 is CASSYTITDTQYF. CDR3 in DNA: TGTGCCAGTAGTTACACAATCACAGATACGCAGTATTTT.

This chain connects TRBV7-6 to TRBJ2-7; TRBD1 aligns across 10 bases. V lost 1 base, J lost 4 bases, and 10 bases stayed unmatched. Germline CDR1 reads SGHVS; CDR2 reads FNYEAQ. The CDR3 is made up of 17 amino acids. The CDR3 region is CASSLVLGTGALYEQYF. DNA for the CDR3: TGTGCCAGCAGCTTAGTCTTAGGGACAGGGGCTCTGTACGAGCAGTACTTC.

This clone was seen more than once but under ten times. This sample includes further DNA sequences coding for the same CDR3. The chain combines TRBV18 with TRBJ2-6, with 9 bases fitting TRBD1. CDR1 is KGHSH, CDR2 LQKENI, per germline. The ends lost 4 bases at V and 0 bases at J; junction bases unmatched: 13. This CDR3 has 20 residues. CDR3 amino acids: CASSHLPAGQGASGANVLTF. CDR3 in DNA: TGTGCCAGCTCACACCTCCCTGCGGGACAGGGTGCCTCTGGGGCCAACGTCCTGACTTTC.

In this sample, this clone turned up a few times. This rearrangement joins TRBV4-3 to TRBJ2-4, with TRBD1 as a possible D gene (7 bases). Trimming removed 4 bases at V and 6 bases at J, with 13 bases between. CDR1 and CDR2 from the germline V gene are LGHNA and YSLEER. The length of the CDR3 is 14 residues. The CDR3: CASSPRGVGNIQYF. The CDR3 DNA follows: TGCGCCAGCAGCCCCAGGGGGGTTGGAAACATTCAGTACTTC.

This CDR3 reads CASSWRNEQYF. In DNA form, the CDR3 reads TGTGCCAGCAGTTGGAGAAACGAGCAGTACTTC. V gene TRBV6-2 or TRBV6-3 combines with J gene TRBJ2-7; no clear D gene. Trimming took off 4 bases at V and 5 bases at J, with 6 bases between the two ends. CDR1 MNHEY and CDR2 SVGEGT come from the germline V gene. The CDR3 loop spans 11 amino acids.

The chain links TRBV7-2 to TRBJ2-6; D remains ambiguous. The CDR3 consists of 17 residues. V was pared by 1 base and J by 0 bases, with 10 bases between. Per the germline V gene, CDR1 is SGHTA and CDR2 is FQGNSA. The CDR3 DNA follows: TGTGCCAGCAGCTTAGTTCGTTTCAACTCTGGGGCCAACGTCCTGACTTTC. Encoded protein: CASSLVRFNSGANVLTF.

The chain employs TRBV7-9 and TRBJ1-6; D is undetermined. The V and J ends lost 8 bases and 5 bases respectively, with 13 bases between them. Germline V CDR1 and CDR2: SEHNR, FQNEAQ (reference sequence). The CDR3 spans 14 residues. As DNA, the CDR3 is TGTGCCAGCGCGAGGTTTGGAGATAATTCACCCCTCCACTTT. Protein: CASARFGDNSPLHF.

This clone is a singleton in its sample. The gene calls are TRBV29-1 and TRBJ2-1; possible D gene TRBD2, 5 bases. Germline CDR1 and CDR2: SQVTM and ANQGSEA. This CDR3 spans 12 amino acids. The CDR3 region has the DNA TGCAGAGTAAAGAGCGGCTACAATGAGCAGTTCTTC. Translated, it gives CRVKSGYNEQFF.

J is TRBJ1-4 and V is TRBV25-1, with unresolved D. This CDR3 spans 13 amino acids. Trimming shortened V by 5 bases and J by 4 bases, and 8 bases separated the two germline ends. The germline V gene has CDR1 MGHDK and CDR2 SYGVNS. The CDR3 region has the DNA TGTGCCAGCAGTCGGCAGATTAATGAAAAACTGTTTTTT. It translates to CASSRQINEKLFF.

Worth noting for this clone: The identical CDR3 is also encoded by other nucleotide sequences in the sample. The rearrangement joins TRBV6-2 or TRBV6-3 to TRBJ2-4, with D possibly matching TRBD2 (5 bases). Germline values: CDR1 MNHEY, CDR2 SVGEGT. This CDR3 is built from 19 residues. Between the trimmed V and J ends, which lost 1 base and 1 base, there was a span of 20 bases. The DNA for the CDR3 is TGTGCCAGCAGTTACTTGGCTAGTGGGAGCACGTCGGCCAAAAACATTCAGTACTTC. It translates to CASSYLASGSTSAKNIQYF.

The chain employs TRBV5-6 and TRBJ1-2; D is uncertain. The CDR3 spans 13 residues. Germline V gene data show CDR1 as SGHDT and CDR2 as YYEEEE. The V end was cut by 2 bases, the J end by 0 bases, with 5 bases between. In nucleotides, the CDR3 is TGTGCCAGCAGCTTTCGGCCTAACTATGGCTACACCTTC. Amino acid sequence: CASSFRPNYGYTF.

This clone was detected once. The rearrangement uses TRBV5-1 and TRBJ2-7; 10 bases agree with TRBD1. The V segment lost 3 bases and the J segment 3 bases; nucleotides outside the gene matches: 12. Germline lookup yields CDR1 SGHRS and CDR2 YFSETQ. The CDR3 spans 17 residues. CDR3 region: CASSSLEMGQGIYEQYF. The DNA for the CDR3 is TGCGCCAGCAGCTCTCTTGAAATGGGACAGGGGATCTACGAGCAGTACTTC.

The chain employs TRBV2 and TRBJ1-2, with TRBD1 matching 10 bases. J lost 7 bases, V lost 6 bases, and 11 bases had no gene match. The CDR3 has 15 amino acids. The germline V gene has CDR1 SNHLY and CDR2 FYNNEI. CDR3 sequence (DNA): TGTGCCAGCAGGCCTTTGGGGACAGGGGAGCCTGGCTACACCTTC. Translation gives CASRPLGTGEPGYTF. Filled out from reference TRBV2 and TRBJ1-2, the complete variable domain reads EPEVTQTPSHQVTQMGQEVILRCVPISNHLYFYWYRQILGQKVEFLVSFYNNEISEKSEIFDDQFSVERPDGSNFTLKIRSTKLEDSAMYFCASRPLGTGEPGYTFGSGTRLTVV.

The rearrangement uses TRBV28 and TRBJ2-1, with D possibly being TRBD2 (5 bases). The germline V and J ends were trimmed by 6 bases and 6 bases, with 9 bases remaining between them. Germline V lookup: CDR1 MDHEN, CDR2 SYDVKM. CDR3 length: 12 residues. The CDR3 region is CASSYGVNEQFF. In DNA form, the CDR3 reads TGTGCCAGCAGCTACGGGGTCAATGAGCAGTTCTTC.

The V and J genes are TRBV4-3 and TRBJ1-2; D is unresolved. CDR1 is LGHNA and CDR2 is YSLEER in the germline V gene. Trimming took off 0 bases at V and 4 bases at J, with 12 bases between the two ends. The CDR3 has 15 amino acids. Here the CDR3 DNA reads TGCGCCAGCAGCCAAGATGTTGGCAAATTCTATGGCTACACCTTC. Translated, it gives CASSQDVGKFYGYTF.

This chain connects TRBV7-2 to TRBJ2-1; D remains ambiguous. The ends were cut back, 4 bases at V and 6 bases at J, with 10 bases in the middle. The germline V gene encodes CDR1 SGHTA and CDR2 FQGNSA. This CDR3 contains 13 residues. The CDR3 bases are TGTGCCAGCAGCTCGTCGTACGTCAATGAGCAGTTCTTC. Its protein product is CASSSSYVNEQFF.

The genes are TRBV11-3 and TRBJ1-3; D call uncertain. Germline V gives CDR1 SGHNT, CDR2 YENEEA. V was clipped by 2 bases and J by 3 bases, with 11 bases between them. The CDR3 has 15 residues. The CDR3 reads CASSLSPTGGNTIYF. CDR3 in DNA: TGTGCCAGCAGCTTATCGCCAACGGGTGGAAACACCATATATTTT.

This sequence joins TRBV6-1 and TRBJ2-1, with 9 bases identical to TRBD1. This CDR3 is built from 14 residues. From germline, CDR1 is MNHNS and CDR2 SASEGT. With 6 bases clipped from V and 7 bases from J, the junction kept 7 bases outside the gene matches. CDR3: CASSPGQGLNEQFF. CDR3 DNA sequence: TGTGCCAGCAGCCCGGGACAGGGTTTGAATGAGCAGTTCTTC.

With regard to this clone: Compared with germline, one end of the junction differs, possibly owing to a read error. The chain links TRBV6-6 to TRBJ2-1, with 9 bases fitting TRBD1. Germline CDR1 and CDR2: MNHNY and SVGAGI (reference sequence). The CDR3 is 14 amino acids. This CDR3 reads CASSPGQGLNEQFF. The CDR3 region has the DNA TGTGCCAGCAGCCCGGGACAGGGTTTGAATGAGCAATTCTTC.